The rows below give T cell receptor beta chains drawn from one sample of a study of cytomegalovirus exposure and HLA in healthy donors. This table comes from immunoSEQ multiplex PCR, and its TCRdb copy is limited to in-frame clones, with some not included. The profile covers roughly 190,000 clones, with around 83% appearing a single time and over 1.5% taken by the ten largest. The sample was PBMCs. The receptors come from a man aged 40-49 years in good health and CMV-seropositive. CDR3s include the opening cysteine and the closing phenylalanine or tryptophan. A D gene is named only where the DNA matches it firmly. The size entry is marked missing in some rows and otherwise reads once, few, many or a size class.

>TRBV30|.|TRBJ1-5|.
CAWSGQSNQPQHF
TGTGCCTGGAGTGGACAGTCCAATCAGCCCCAGCATTTT
>TRBV5-5|TRBD2|TRBJ2-7|.
CASNSFLAGEYEQYF
TGTGCCAGCAACAGCTTCCTAGCGGGAGAATACGAGCAGTACTTC
>TRBV9|.|TRBJ1-2|.
CASSVRDFANYGYTF
TGTGCCAGCAGCGTCCGGGACTTTGCTAACTATGGCTACACCTTC
>TRBV25-1|.|TRBJ1-1|.
CASRAGVGKNTEAFF
TGTGCCAGCAGGGCAGGGGTTGGGAAGAACACTGAAGCTTTCTTT
>TRBV7-3|.|TRBJ2-7|.
CASSLQGGSSYEQYF
TGTGCCAGCAGCTTACAGGGGGGTAGCTCCTACGAGCAGTACTTC
>TRBV19|.|TRBJ1-1|.
CASSPRGAPLAFF
TGTGCCAGTAGTCCCCGGGGGGCGCCTCTGGCTTTCTTT
>TRBV18|TRBD1|TRBJ2-3|.
CASSSGQGGVDTQYF
TGTGCCAGCTCAAGCGGACAGGGGGGTGTAGATACGCAGTATTTT
>TRBV28|.|TRBJ2-7|.
CASSLERAYEQYF
TGTGCCAGCAGTTTGGAGAGAGCCTACGAGCAGTACTTC
>TRBV5-1|.|TRBJ2-1|.
CASSLAGTLNEQFF
TGCGCCAGCAGCTTGGCCGGGACTCTCAATGAGCAGTTCTTC
>TRBV27|TRBD1|TRBJ1-5|.
CASSPGTGRQPQHF
TGTGCCAGCAGTCCCGGGACAGGGCGACAGCCCCAGCATTTT
>TRBV25-1|TRBD1|TRBJ2-2|.
CASRADRGNTGELFF
TGTGCCAGCAGGGCCGACAGGGGTAACACCGGGGAGCTGTTTTTT
>TRBV5-5|.|TRBJ1-2|.
CASSFRGRSYGYTF
TGTGCCAGCAGCTTCAGGGGTAGGAGCTATGGCTACACCTTC
>TRBV19|TRBD1|TRBJ2-3|.
CASSMGDRGWADTQYF
TGTGCCAGTAGTATGGGGGACAGGGGTTGGGCAGATACGCAGTATTTT
>TRBV6-5|.|TRBJ1-5|.
CASSYSNPGGNQPQHF
TGTGCCAGCAGTTACTCGAATCCGGGGGGCAATCAGCCCCAGCATTTT
>TRBV5-6|.|TRBJ2-1|few
CASGTRRGGFNEQFF
TGTGCCAGCGGAACAAGGAGGGGGGGTTTCAATGAGCAGTTCTTC
>TRBV29-1|.|TRBJ1-1|.
CSAYRQRNAEAFF
TGCAGCGCTTACAGACAACGGAACGCTGAAGCTTTCTTT
>TRBV7-2|.|TRBJ2-3|.
CASSLGDFLTDTQYF
TGTGCCAGCAGCTTGGGGGACTTCCTCACAGATACGCAGTATTTT
>TRBV5-4|.|TRBJ2-1|.
CASSLAAGAGWEQFF
TGTGCCAGCAGCTTGGCCGCGGGGGCCGGTTGGGAGCAGTTCTTC
>TRBV19|TRBD1|TRBJ2-2|.
CASGTGVDFTGELFF
TGTGCCAGTGGGACAGGGGTTGATTTCACCGGGGAGCTGTTTTTT
>TRBV5-1|.|TRBJ2-3|.
CASSLSASSTDTQYF
TGCGCCAGCAGCTTGAGTGCTAGCTCCACAGATACGCAGTATTTT
>TRBV9|TRBD1|TRBJ2-3|.
CASSVFTGESDTQYF
TGTGCCAGCAGCGTCTTTACAGGGGAGTCAGATACGCAGTATTTT
>TRBV29-1|.|TRBJ2-2|.
CSVKNTGELFF
TGCAGCGTCAAAAACACCGGGGAGCTGTTTTTT
>TRBV28|.|TRBJ1-5|.
CASSSRGQRSNQPQHF
TGTGCCAGCAGTTCCAGGGGCCAGAGAAGCAATCAGCCCCAGCATTTT
>TRBV9|.|TRBJ1-1|.
CASSPRWSGKTGYRTEAFF
TGTGCCAGCAGCCCTCGGTGGTCGGGTAAAACAGGGTACCGAACTGAAGCTTTCTTT
>TRBV6-1|.|TRBJ2-4|.
CASSESRTGRNIQYF
TGTGCCAGCAGTGAATCCCGAACAGGGAGAAACATTCAGTACTTC
>TRBV11-2|.|TRBJ1-3|.
CASSTRQGNTIYF
TGTGCCAGCAGCACACGACAGGGAAACACCATATATTTT
>TRBV5-1|.|TRBJ2-7|.
CASSATGLRSYGQYF
TGCGCCAGCAGCGCAACAGGACTACGCTCCTACGGGCAGTACTTC
>TRBV29-1|TRBD1|TRBJ2-7|.
CSGRTGGEQYF
TGCAGCGGAAGGACAGGGGGCGAGCAGTACTTC
>TRBV11-2|.|TRBJ1-2|.
CASTYTGGARYGYTF
TGTGCCAGCACCTATACGGGGGGCGCGCGATATGGCTACACCTTC
>TRBV4-2|TRBD1|TRBJ2-5|.
CASSWFDREETQYF
TGTGCCAGCAGCTGGTTTGACAGGGAAGAGACCCAGTACTTC
>TRBV29-1|.|TRBJ2-3|.
CSVEGLTDTQYF
TGCAGCGTTGAGGGCCTCACAGATACGCAGTATTTT
>TRBV5-1|.|TRBJ1-2|.
CASSEEGGIYYGYTF
TGCGCCAGCAGCGAAGAAGGAGGGATTTACTATGGCTACACCTTC
>TRBV9|.|TRBJ1-1|.
CASSHGQLNTEAFF
TGTGCCAGCAGCCACGGACAGCTGAACACTGAAGCTTTCTTT
>TRBV6-5|.|TRBJ1-4|.
CASSPRGQYNEKLFF
TGTGCCAGCAGCCCACGAGGACAGTATAATGAAAAACTGTTTTTT
>TRBV7-6|.|TRBJ2-3|.
CASSLSRGGTDTQYF
TGTGCCAGCAGCTTGAGCAGGGGGGGCACAGATACGCAGTATTTT
>TRBV29-1|.|TRBJ2-3|.
CSVDRQRKDTQYF
TGCAGCGTTGATCGGCAGAGGAAAGATACGCAGTATTTT
>TRBV5-1|.|TRBJ1-5|.
CASSPGGDQPQHF
TGCGCCAGCAGCCCCGGGGGGGATCAGCCCCAGCATTTT
>TRBV9|TRBD1|TRBJ2-7|.
CASSVSGTGGHEQYF
TGTGCCAGCAGCGTATCCGGGACAGGGGGCCACGAGCAGTACTTC
>TRBV5-8|TRBD2|TRBJ2-2|.
CASSPLAGLTGELFF
TGTGCCAGCAGCCCCTTAGCGGGCCTCACCGGGGAGCTGTTTTTT
>TRBV28|.|TRBJ1-5|few
CASQGRRNQPQHF
TGTGCCTCTCAGGGGAGACGGAATCAGCCCCAGCATTTT
>TRBV12-5|TRBD2|TRBJ2-1|once
CASGLGREPYNEQFF
TGTGCTAGTGGTTTGGGGCGGGAGCCTTACAATGAGCAGTTCTTC
>TRBV10-1|.|TRBJ2-6|.
CASSENRGGTGANVLTF
TGCGCCAGCAGTGAGAACCGAGGAGGCACCGGGGCCAACGTCCTGACTTTC
>TRBV6-5|TRBD1|TRBJ1-5|.
CASREGASNQPQHF
TGTGCCAGCAGGGAGGGGGCTAGCAATCAGCCCCAGCATTTT
>TRBV11-2|.|TRBJ2-7|.
CASSLTSEQYF
TGTGCCAGCAGCCTGACAAGCGAGCAGTACTTC
>TRBV5-1|TRBD1|TRBJ2-7|.
CASSLTGANSYEQYF
TGCGCCAGCAGCTTGACAGGGGCGAACTCCTACGAGCAGTACTTC
>TRBV5-1|.|TRBJ2-7|.
CASSLDFYEQYF
TGCGCCAGCAGCTTGGACTTCTACGAGCAGTACTTC
>TRBV28|TRBD2|TRBJ2-1|.
CASSPRTSGVNEQFF
TGTGCCAGCAGTCCCAGGACTAGCGGGGTCAATGAGCAGTTCTTC
>TRBV7-9|TRBD1|TRBJ1-1|.
CASSSRTGNTEAFF
TGTGCCAGCAGCTCCCGGACAGGGAACACTGAAGCTTTCTTT
>TRBV5-1|.|TRBJ1-1|once
CASSAQGNTEAFF
TGCGCCAGCAGCGCACAGGGCAACACTGAAGCTTTCTTT
>TRBV7-3|TRBD2|TRBJ2-7|.
CASSIGLVTVF
TGTGCCAGCAGCATCGGACTAGTTACTGTGTTC
>TRBV11-3|TRBD1|TRBJ2-1|.
CASSPSRDRAYNEQFF
TGTGCCAGCAGCCCTTCACGGGACAGGGCCTACAATGAGCAGTTCTTC
>TRBV15|TRBD2|TRBJ2-1|.
CATRGVLAGINEQFF
TGTGCCACCAGGGGGGTGCTAGCGGGAATCAATGAGCAGTTCTTC
>TRBV27|.|TRBJ1-1|.
CASTGDLNTEAFF
TGTGCCAGCACCGGGGACTTGAACACTGAAGCTTTCTTT